This T cell receptor (beta chain) was profiled in a study of blood T cell repertoires in COVID-19. Measured with immunoSEQ multiplex PCR; TCRdb has only the in-frame clones, and not every one. The sample has about 160,000 clones, 82% seen once. The CDR3 length is 16 residues. The germline gives CDR1 SGDLS, CDR2 YYNGEE. Trimming took 4 bases from V and 3 from J; bases not matched to a gene: 10. V gene TRBV9 combines with J gene TRBJ2-7; 10 positions agree with TRBD2. Material: peripheral blood. This TCR derives from a woman of 80 years or more with acute or convalescent COVID-19. The CDR3 bases are TGTGCCAGCAGCCCTAGCGCTAGCGGGAGTCTCTACGAGCAGTACTTC. Its protein product is CASSPSASGSLYEQYF.